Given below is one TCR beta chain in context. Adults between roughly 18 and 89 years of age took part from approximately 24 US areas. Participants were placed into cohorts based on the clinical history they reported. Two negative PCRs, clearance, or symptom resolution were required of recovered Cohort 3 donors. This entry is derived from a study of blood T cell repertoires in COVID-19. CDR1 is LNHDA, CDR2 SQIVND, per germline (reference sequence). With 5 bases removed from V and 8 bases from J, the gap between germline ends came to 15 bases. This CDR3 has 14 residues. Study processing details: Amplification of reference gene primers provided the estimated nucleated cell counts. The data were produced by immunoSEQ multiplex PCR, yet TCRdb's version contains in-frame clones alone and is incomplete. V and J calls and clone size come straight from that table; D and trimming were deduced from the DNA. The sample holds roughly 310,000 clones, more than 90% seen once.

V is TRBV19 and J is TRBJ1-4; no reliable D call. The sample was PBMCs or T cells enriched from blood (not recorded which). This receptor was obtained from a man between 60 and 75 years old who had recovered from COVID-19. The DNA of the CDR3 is TGTGCCAGTAGTCGACTAGGAGAACGCGAAAAACTGTTTTTT. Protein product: CASSRLGEREKLFF.